This is a list of T cell receptor beta chains from one sample in a study of OX40 agonist ivuxolimab in advanced cancers. Assay: immunoSEQ multiplex PCR; the TCRdb copy retains only in-frame clones and omits some. The table has 75,000 to 90,000 clones, roughly nine tenths seen once. The sample consisted of CD4+ or CD8+ T cells sorted from blood, taken in a trial of the OX40 agonist ivuxolimab. The source of these receptors is an adult with an advanced solid tumor such as melanoma, head and neck, liver or kidney cancer. Each CDR3 is given with its conserved first and last residue. The order of the fields is D gene, V gene, clone size, J gene, CDR3 length, CDR3 protein, CDR3 DNA. A D gene is named only where the DNA matches it firmly. Size values are once, few and many counts, or a class for expanded clones, and some rows have none.

TRBD2	TRBV2	.	TRBJ2-1	17	CASTRLAGGQSYNEQFF	TGTGCCAGCACGAGGCTAGCGGGGGGCCAATCCTACAATGAGCAGTTCTTC
.	TRBV5-8	.	TRBJ1-1	14	CASSPVGGRTEAFF	TGTGCCAGCAGCCCGGTTGGGGGGAGGACTGAAGCTTTCTTT
.	TRBV28	.	TRBJ1-4	15	CASSSLSGAGEKLFF	TGTGCCAGCAGTTCCCTCTCCGGGGCCGGGGAAAAACTGTTTTTT
.	TRBV15	.	TRBJ2-2	13	CATMRKGTGELFF	TGTGCCACCATGCGGAAGGGCACCGGGGAGCTGTTTTTT
TRBD1	TRBV5-4	.	TRBJ1-1	14	CASSFGQGARKAFF	TGTGCCAGCAGCTTCGGACAGGGGGCCAGGAAAGCTTTCTTT
TRBD2	TRBV7-2	.	TRBJ2-5	13	CASSLLAGETQYF	TGTGCCAGCAGCTTACTAGCGGGCGAAACCCAGTACTTC
.	TRBV7-2	.	TRBJ2-7	16	CASNRTSSTSPYEQYF	.
.	TRBV27	.	TRBJ2-7	15	CASSSLGTSSYEQYF	TGTGCCAGCAGTAGCCTCGGTACGAGCTCCTACGAGCAGTACTTC
.	TRBV19	.	TRBJ2-5	15	CASSPPGTLQETQYF	TGTGCCAGTAGTCCGCCCGGGACTTTACAAGAGACCCAGTACTTC
TRBD1	TRBV6-6	.	TRBJ1-5	13	CASSSTGVQPQHF	TGTGCCAGCAGTTCAACAGGGGTTCAGCCCCAGCATTTT
.	TRBV28	.	TRBJ1-2	14	CASSTADGGGGYTF	TGTGCCAGCAGTACCGCAGACGGTGGGGGTGGCTACACCTTC
.	TRBV19	.	TRBJ2-7	13	CASSIGSGYEQYF	TGTGCCAGTAGTATAGGAAGCGGCTACGAGCAGTACTTC
.	TRBV4-2	once	TRBJ2-1	13	CASSRLGLNEQFF	TGTGCCAGCAGCCGACTCGGGCTGAATGAGCAGTTCTTC
TRBD1	TRBV7-2	once	TRBJ2-1	14	CASSPGTGLNEQFF	TGTGCCAGCAGCCCTGGGACAGGGCTCAATGAGCAGTTCTTC
.	TRBV11-2	.	TRBJ1-1	14	CASNLLQGLTEAFF	TGTGCCAGCAACCTCCTACAGGGATTGACTGAAGCTTTCTTT
.	TRBV5-5	.	TRBJ2-7	14	CASSLVQSSYEQYF	TGTGCCAGCAGCTTGGTACAGAGCTCCTACGAGCAGTACTTC
.	TRBV11-2	.	TRBJ1-5	13	CASSLGSGQPQHF	TGTGCCAGCAGCTTAGGAAGTGGTCAGCCCCAGCATTTT
TRBD2	TRBV5-1	.	TRBJ2-2	16	CATQETSGANTGELFF	TGCGCCACCCAAGAGACTAGCGGGGCCAACACCGGGGAGCTGTTTTTT
TRBD2	TRBV4-1	.	TRBJ2-2	21	CASSQAPWTSGRSENTGELFF	TGCGCCAGCAGCCAAGCGCCCTGGACTAGCGGGAGGAGTGAGAACACCGGGGAGCTGTTTTTT
.	TRBV18	.	TRBJ2-2	15	CASSPRNENTGELFF	TGTGCCAGCTCACCGAGAAACGAGAACACCGGGGAGCTGTTTTTT
TRBD1	TRBV5-4	.	TRBJ1-2	14	CASSLGTGRYGYTF	TGTGCCAGCAGCTTGGGGACAGGACGATATGGCTACACCTTC
.	TRBV4-1	.	TRBJ2-1	15	CASSRPGTKADEQFF	TGCGCCAGCAGCCGTCCCGGGACCAAAGCAGATGAGCAGTTCTTC
.	TRBV6-6	once	TRBJ1-3	14	CASSWATSGNTIYF	TGTGCCAGCAGTTGGGCCACCTCTGGAAACACCATATATTTT
TRBD1	TRBV15	.	TRBJ1-2	14	CATSRAPTGDGYTF	TGTGCCACCAGCAGAGCCCCGACAGGGGACGGCTACACCTTC
.	TRBV4-1	.	TRBJ1-1	15	CASSRGERQASEAFF	TGCGCCAGCAGCCGGGGCGAGAGACAGGCGTCTGAAGCTTTCTTT
.	TRBV6-5	.	TRBJ1-2	14	CASSYAGTGYGYTF	TGTGCCAGCAGTTACGCCGGGACGGGCTATGGCTACACCTTC
.	TRBV5-6	.	TRBJ1-2	13	CASARDRNYGYTF	TGTGCCAGCGCGAGGGACCGGAACTATGGCTACACCTTC
.	TRBV19	.	TRBJ1-6	12	CASSIRDPPLHF	TGTGCCAGTAGTATACGGGATCCACCCCTCCACTTT
TRBD2	TRBV29-1	.	TRBJ2-1	16	CSGTGTSGSSYNEQFF	TGCAGCGGTACTGGGACTAGCGGGAGCTCCTACAATGAGCAGTTCTTC
.	TRBV30	.	TRBJ1-1	13	CAWSTGLNTEAFF	TGTGCCTGGAGTACGGGGTTGAACACTGAAGCTTTCTTT
.	TRBV18	.	TRBJ1-1	15	CASSPLGGKDTEAFF	TGTGCCAGCTCACCTCTAGGGGGTAAGGACACTGAAGCTTTCTTT
.	TRBV18	few	TRBJ1-2	13	CASSRDINYGYTF	TGTGCCAGCTCTCGGGACATAAACTATGGCTACACCTTC
TRBD2	TRBV5-1	few	TRBJ2-3	15	CASSLGLAGTDTQYF	TGCGCCAGCAGCCTCGGACTAGCGGGCACAGATACGCAGTATTTT
.	TRBV6-6	.	TRBJ2-7	14	CASSAPLLAYEQYF	TGTGCCAGCAGTGCCCCCCTGTTAGCATACGAGCAGTACTTC
TRBD1	TRBV4-1	.	TRBJ1-2	16	CASSQDSDRGNYGYTF	TGCGCCAGCAGCCAAGATAGTGACAGGGGAAACTATGGCTACACCTTC
.	TRBV5-1	.	TRBJ2-5	12	CASSLDGETQYF	TGCGCCAGCAGCTTGGATGGGGAGACCCAGTACTTC
.	TRBV9	once	TRBJ2-2	15	CASSVVERHTGELFF	TGTGCCAGCAGCGTAGTGGAGCGTCACACCGGGGAGCTGTTTTTT
.	TRBV7-2	.	TRBJ1-1	14	CASRSNQGWAEAFF	TGTGCCAGCAGGTCAAACCAGGGTTGGGCTGAAGCTTTCTTT
TRBD2	TRBV30	.	TRBJ2-2	16	CAWSVLAGVTGGELFF	TGTGCCTGGAGTGTACTAGCGGGAGTAACGGGCGGGGAGCTGTTTTTT
.	TRBV18	.	TRBJ2-2	15	CASSPGTASTGELFF	TGTGCCAGCTCACCAGGGACTGCCTCGACCGGGGAGCTGTTTTTT
.	TRBV30	.	TRBJ2-3	15	CAWSVRVASTDTQYF	TGTGCCTGGAGTGTACGAGTAGCTAGCACAGATACGCAGTATTTT
.	TRBV11-3	once	TRBJ1-1	14	CASSLRGGNTEAFF	TGTGCCAGCAGCCTTAGGGGTGGGAACACTGAAGCTTTCTTT
TRBD1	TRBV5-8	.	TRBJ2-3	15	CASSFQTGAGDTQYF	TGTGCCAGCAGCTTCCAGACAGGGGCGGGAGATACGCAGTATTTT
.	TRBV18	.	TRBJ1-1	13	CASTDGLNTEAFF	TGTGCCAGCACTGACGGATTGAACACTGAAGCTTTCTTT
.	TRBV5-1	once	TRBJ1-2	14	CASSLAAPGYGYTF	TGCGCCAGCAGCTTGGCCGCCCCCGGCTATGGCTACACCTTC
TRBD2	TRBV7-9	.	TRBJ2-5	14	CASSLSLAEETQYF	TGTGCCAGCAGCTTAAGCCTAGCGGAAGAGACCCAGTACTTC
.	TRBV5-1	.	TRBJ2-2	14	CASISSPTTGELFF	TGCGCCAGCATTAGTAGTCCAACCACCGGGGAGCTGTTTTTT
TRBD2	TRBV30	.	TRBJ2-3	15	CAWGRGLAGRPTQYF	TGTGCCTGGGGTAGGGGACTAGCGGGGCGCCCTACGCAGTATTTT
.	TRBV7-2	.	TRBJ2-7	14	CASSLTASSYEQYF	TGTGCCAGCAGCTTAACAGCCTCGTCCTACGAGCAGTACTTC
.	TRBV6-5	.	TRBJ2-7	13	CASSPWGRVEQYF	TGTGCCAGCAGTCCCTGGGGTCGTGTCGAGCAGTACTTC
.	TRBV5-4	.	TRBJ2-2	17	CASSFARGRGQIGELFF	TGTGCCAGCAGCTTCGCCCGGGGGAGGGGGCAGATCGGGGAGCTGTTTTTT
TRBD1	TRBV19	.	TRBJ2-7	14	CASSTTGGEYEQYF	TGTGCCAGTAGTACGACAGGGGGGGAGTACGAGCAGTACTTC
.	TRBV5-1	.	TRBJ2-5	14	CASSSAGSAETQYF	TGCGCCAGCAGCTCCGCGGGGTCAGCGGAGACCCAGTACTTC